The present T cell receptor beta chain was sequenced within a study of OX40 agonist ivuxolimab in advanced cancers. Germline CDR1 reads SGHTA; CDR2 reads FQGNSA. This CDR3 comprises 15 residues. Trimming stripped 2 bases from V and 11 bases from J, with 21 bases between. Some clones are missing from TCRdb's copy, which holds only in-frame ones; the method was immunoSEQ multiplex PCR. Here the sample spans 70,000 to 95,000 clones, 94% being singletons. The input for sequencing was CD4+ or CD8+ T cells sorted from blood, taken in a trial of the OX40 agonist ivuxolimab. The chain has TRBV7-2 and TRBJ2-5; D is possibly TRBD2 (6 bases). The TCR sequence derives from an adult with an advanced solid tumor such as melanoma, head and neck, liver or kidney cancer. Here the CDR3 DNA reads TGTGCCAGCAGCTTAAGTACGGGAGTCCTGGGAGAGCAGTACTTC. It yields the protein CASSLSTGVLGEQYF.